The clone carrying this T cell receptor beta chain was seen just once. Its antigen is currently unknown. A second about 7 to 12 cycle PCR used barcoded and J-beta primers. Each cDNA molecule carried a tag from a template-switch adaptor that contained 12 random nucleotides. TCRdb processed the 5' RACE reads anew with MiXCR; each CDR3 protein has one entry. Of hundreds of thousands of distinct CDR3 sequences in the sample, around three fifths were seen once. The CDR3 covers 11 residues. Trimming cost V 0 bases and J 11 bases, with 7 bases left between them. CDR1 and CDR2 (germline): MNHEY, SVGEGT. This entry comes from a study of blood T cells in healthy people across ages. Background on the study: Template-switching capture recovered about one barcoded beta molecule per two T cells. Study-level findings and limits: More naive CD4+ cells and higher diversity were found in long-lived than in aged donors.

Every donor gave ten milliliters of peripheral blood. The sequence was obtained from a man in his forties or fifties in good health. The chain uses TRBV6-2 or TRBV6-3 and TRBJ2-5; D ambiguous. Sequencing was carried out using blood. The CDR3 DNA follows: TGTGCCAGCAGTTACTCGATCGGGCAGTACTTC. This sequence encodes CASSYSIGQYF.